What follows are 6 T cell receptor beta chains derived from one specimen sequenced in a study of CD8+ T cells in alopecia areata. Following RNA extraction, reverse transcription yielded cDNA that acted as the sequencing template. Profiled with immunoSEQ multiplex PCR; TCRdb holds only in-frame clones, not every one. The sample consists of about 270,000 clones, about 60% of them appearing once. Treatment noted: oral pan-JAK inhibitor, 5-10 mg twice daily. This sample comprised CD4+ T cells sorted from blood, obtained at roughly week 52, from a patient treated with tofacitinib. Receptors originate from a human donor with alopecia areata.

This clone came up a few times. V is TRBV4-1 and J is TRBJ2-2, with TRBD1 matching 8 bases. The germline V gene encodes CDR1 MGHRA and CDR2 YSYEKL. The CDR3 is made up of 15 amino acids. The J segment lost 3 bases and the V segment lost 6 bases, leaving 6 bases of the junction unmatched. The CDR3 bases are TGCGCCAGCAGAAAGGGACAGGCGGACACCGGGGAGCTGTTTTTT. Protein: CASRKGQADTGELFF.

The J gene is TRBJ2-3, the V gene TRBV4-1; 9 bases map to TRBD2. Germline CDR1 is MGHRA and CDR2 is YSYEKL. J lost 0 bases, V lost 3 bases, and 4 bases had no gene match. The CDR3 is 16 residues long. The CDR3 nucleotides read TGCGCCAGCAGCCACAAGCGGGGGGCTAGCACAGATACGCAGTATTTT. Amino acids: CASSHKRGASTDTQYF.

This clone appeared a few times. The genes are TRBV10-3 and TRBJ1-2; maybe TRBD1 (6 bases). Germline CDR1 reads ENHRY; CDR2 reads SYGVKD. V lost 7 bases and J 1 base, leaving 13 bases between the germline ends. CDR3 length: 14 residues. CDR3 sequence: CAINRDTDNYGYTF. CDR3 in DNA: TGTGCCATCAACCGGGACACAGATAACTATGGCTACACCTTC.

The chain recombines TRBV29-1 with TRBJ2-2, with D uncertain. Per germline, CDR1 SQVTM and CDR2 ANQGSEA. With 5 bases removed from V and 6 bases from J, the gap between germline ends came to 13 bases. The CDR3 totals 13 residues. The CDR3 DNA reads as TGCAGCGTTTGTAACATGGACGCCGGGGAGCTGTTTTTT. Residues: CSVCNMDAGELFF.

Only one count was recorded for this clone. The J gene is TRBJ2-7, the V gene TRBV5-1; D is unclear. V gave up 0 bases and J gave up 2 bases, with 9 bases separating them. Germline V gene sequence: CDR1 SGHRS, CDR2 YFSETQ. The CDR3 consists of 14 residues. The CDR3 here is CASSLGGPPYEQYF. CDR3 sequence (DNA): TGCGCCAGCAGCTTGGGAGGACCTCCCTACGAGCAGTACTTC.

The chain links TRBV5-1 to TRBJ1-2; D not certain. The CDR3 length is 13 residues. V gave up 3 bases and J gave up 4 bases, with 10 bases separating them. Germline CDR1 and CDR2: SGHRS and YFSETQ. The CDR3 loop is CASSSQEGYGYTF. The CDR3 coding sequence is TGCGCCAGCAGCTCGCAGGAGGGCTATGGCTACACCTTC.